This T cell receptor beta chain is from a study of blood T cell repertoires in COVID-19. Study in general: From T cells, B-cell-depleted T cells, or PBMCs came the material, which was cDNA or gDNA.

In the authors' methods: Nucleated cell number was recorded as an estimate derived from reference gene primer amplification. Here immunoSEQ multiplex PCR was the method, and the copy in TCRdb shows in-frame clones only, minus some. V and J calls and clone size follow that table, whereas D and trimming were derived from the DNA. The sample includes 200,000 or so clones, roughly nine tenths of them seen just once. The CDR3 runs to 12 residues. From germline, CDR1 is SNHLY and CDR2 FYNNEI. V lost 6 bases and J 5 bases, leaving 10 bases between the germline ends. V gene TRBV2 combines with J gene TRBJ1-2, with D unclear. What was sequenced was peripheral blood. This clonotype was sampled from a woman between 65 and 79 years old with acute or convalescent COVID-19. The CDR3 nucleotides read TGTGCCAGCAGGGAGGGATTATATGGCTACACCTTC. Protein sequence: CASREGLYGYTF.